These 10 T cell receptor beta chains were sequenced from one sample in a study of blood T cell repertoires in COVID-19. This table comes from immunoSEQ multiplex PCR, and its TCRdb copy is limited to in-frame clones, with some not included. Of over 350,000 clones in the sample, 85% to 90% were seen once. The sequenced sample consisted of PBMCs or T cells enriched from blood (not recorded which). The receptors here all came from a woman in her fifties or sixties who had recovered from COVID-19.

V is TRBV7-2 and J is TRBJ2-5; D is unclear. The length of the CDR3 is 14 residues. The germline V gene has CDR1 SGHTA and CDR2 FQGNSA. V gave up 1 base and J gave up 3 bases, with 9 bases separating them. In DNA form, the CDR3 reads TGTGCCAGCAGCTTAGTCCCCGGAGAAGAGACCCAGTACTTC. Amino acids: CASSLVPGEETQYF. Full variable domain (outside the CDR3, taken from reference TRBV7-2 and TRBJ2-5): GAGVSQSPSNKVTEKGKDVELRCDPISGHTALYWYRQSLGQGLEFLIYFQGNSAPDKSGLPSDRFSAERTGGSVSTLTIQRTQQEDSAVYLCASSLVPGEETQYFGPGTRLLVL.

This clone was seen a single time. The CDR3 DNA follows: TGTGCCAGCACCGTTAGTAACACCGGGGAGCTGTTTTTT. Its translation is CASTVSNTGELFF. The rearrangement links TRBV28 to TRBJ2-2, with D uncertain. CDR3 length: 13 residues. Germline CDR1 and CDR2: MDHEN and SYDVKM. V was cut by 7 bases and J by 2 bases, with 8 bases left in between. The complete variable domain, with remaining parts taken from reference TRBV28 and TRBJ2-2, reads DVKVTQSSRYLVKRTGEKVFLECVQDMDHENMFWYRQDPGLGLRLIYFSYDVKMKEKGDIPEGYSVSREKKERFSLILESASTNQTSMYLCASTVSNTGELFFGEGSRLTVL.

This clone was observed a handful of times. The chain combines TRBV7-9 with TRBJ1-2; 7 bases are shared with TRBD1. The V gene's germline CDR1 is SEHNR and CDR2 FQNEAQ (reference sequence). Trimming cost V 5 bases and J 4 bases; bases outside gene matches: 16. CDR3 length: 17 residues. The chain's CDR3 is CASSPTNAGQRTYGYTF. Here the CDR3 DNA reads TGTGCCAGCAGCCCCACAAACGCGGGACAGCGAACCTATGGCTACACCTTC.

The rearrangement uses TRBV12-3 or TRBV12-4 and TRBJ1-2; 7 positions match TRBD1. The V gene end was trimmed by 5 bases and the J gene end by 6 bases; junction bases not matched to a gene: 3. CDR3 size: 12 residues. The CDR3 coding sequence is TGTGCCAGCAGTGCCCAGGGGGATGGCTACACCTTC. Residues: CASSAQGDGYTF.

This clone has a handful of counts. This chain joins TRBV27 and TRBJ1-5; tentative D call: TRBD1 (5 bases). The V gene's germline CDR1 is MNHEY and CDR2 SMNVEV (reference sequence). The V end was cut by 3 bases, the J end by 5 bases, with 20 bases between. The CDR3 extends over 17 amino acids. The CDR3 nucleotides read TGTGCCAGCAGTTTGGTCTGGCCGGGGGTCCGGGATCAGCCCCAGCATTTT. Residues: CASSLVWPGVRDQPQHF.

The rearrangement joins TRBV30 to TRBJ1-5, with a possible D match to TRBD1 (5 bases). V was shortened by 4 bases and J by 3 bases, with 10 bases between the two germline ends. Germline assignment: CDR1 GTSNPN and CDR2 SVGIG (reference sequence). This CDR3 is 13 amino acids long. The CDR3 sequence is CAWNQGINQPQHF. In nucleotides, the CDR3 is TGTGCCTGGAACCAGGGAATCAATCAGCCCCAGCATTTT.

CDR3 DNA: TGTGCCAGCAGTGAAGTTCATAGGGGCGGGAACACCGGGGAGCTGTTTTTT. Translation gives CASSEVHRGGNTGELFF. The V gene is TRBV6-1, the J gene TRBJ2-2, with a weak D call TRBD1 (5 bases). Between the trimmed V and J ends, which lost 1 base and 1 base, there was a span of 13 bases. CDR3 length: 17 amino acids. The germline V gene encodes CDR1 MNHNS and CDR2 SASEGT.

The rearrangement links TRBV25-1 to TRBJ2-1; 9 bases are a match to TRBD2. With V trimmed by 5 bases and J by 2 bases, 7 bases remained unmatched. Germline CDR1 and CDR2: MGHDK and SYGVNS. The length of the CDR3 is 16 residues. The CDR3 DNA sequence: TGTGCCAGCAGTCTGGGCGGGGGGGGCACCTACAATGAGCAGTTCTTC. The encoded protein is CASSLGGGGTYNEQFF. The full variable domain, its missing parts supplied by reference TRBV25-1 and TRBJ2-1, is EADIYQTPRYLVIGTGKKITLECSQTMGHDKMYWYQQDPGMELHLIHYSYGVNSTEKGDLSSESTVSRIRTEHFPLTLESARPSHTSQYLCASSLGGGGTYNEQFFGPGTRLTVL.

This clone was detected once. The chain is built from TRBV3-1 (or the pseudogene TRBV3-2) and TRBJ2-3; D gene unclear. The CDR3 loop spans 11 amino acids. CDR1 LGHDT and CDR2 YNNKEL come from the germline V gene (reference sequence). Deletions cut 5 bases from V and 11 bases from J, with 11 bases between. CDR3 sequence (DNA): TGTGCCAGCAGCACCCCCCTCGGGCAGTATTTT. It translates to CASSTPLGQYF.

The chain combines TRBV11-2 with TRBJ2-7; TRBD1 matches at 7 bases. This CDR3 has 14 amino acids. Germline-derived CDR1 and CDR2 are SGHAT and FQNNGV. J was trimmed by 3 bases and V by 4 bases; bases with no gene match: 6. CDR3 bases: TGTGCCAGCAGCTGGGGGACAGCGAACTACGAGCAGTACTTC. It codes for CASSWGTANYEQYF.